This T cell receptor (beta chain) is from a study of blood T cell repertoires in COVID-19. The wider study: Whether acute or convalescent, the COVID-19 samples came from the United States, Italy and Spain. Sample material is recorded as cDNA or gDNA derived from T cells, B-cell-depleted T cells, or PBMCs.

Germline assignment: CDR1 SGHTA and CDR2 FQGNSA. Deletions cut 1 base from V and 7 bases from J, with 14 bases between. This CDR3 has 16 residues. Methods used by the authors: Reference gene primers were amplified, and this amplification served to estimate nucleated cell counts. TCRdb's copy holds only in-frame clones and misses some; the assay was immunoSEQ multiplex PCR. V, J and clone size reflect that table, while D and trimming were determined from the DNA. The sample shows roughly 99,000 clones, 75% to 95% of them seen only once. The receptor was derived from a woman younger than 45 with acute or convalescent COVID-19. Input material: peripheral blood. The chain is built from TRBV7-2 and TRBJ1-6; D is ambiguous. The CDR3 DNA reads as TGTGCCAGCAGCTTAGTTTATGGGTCCGGGAATTCACCCCTCCACTTT. Its protein is CASSLVYGSGNSPLHF.